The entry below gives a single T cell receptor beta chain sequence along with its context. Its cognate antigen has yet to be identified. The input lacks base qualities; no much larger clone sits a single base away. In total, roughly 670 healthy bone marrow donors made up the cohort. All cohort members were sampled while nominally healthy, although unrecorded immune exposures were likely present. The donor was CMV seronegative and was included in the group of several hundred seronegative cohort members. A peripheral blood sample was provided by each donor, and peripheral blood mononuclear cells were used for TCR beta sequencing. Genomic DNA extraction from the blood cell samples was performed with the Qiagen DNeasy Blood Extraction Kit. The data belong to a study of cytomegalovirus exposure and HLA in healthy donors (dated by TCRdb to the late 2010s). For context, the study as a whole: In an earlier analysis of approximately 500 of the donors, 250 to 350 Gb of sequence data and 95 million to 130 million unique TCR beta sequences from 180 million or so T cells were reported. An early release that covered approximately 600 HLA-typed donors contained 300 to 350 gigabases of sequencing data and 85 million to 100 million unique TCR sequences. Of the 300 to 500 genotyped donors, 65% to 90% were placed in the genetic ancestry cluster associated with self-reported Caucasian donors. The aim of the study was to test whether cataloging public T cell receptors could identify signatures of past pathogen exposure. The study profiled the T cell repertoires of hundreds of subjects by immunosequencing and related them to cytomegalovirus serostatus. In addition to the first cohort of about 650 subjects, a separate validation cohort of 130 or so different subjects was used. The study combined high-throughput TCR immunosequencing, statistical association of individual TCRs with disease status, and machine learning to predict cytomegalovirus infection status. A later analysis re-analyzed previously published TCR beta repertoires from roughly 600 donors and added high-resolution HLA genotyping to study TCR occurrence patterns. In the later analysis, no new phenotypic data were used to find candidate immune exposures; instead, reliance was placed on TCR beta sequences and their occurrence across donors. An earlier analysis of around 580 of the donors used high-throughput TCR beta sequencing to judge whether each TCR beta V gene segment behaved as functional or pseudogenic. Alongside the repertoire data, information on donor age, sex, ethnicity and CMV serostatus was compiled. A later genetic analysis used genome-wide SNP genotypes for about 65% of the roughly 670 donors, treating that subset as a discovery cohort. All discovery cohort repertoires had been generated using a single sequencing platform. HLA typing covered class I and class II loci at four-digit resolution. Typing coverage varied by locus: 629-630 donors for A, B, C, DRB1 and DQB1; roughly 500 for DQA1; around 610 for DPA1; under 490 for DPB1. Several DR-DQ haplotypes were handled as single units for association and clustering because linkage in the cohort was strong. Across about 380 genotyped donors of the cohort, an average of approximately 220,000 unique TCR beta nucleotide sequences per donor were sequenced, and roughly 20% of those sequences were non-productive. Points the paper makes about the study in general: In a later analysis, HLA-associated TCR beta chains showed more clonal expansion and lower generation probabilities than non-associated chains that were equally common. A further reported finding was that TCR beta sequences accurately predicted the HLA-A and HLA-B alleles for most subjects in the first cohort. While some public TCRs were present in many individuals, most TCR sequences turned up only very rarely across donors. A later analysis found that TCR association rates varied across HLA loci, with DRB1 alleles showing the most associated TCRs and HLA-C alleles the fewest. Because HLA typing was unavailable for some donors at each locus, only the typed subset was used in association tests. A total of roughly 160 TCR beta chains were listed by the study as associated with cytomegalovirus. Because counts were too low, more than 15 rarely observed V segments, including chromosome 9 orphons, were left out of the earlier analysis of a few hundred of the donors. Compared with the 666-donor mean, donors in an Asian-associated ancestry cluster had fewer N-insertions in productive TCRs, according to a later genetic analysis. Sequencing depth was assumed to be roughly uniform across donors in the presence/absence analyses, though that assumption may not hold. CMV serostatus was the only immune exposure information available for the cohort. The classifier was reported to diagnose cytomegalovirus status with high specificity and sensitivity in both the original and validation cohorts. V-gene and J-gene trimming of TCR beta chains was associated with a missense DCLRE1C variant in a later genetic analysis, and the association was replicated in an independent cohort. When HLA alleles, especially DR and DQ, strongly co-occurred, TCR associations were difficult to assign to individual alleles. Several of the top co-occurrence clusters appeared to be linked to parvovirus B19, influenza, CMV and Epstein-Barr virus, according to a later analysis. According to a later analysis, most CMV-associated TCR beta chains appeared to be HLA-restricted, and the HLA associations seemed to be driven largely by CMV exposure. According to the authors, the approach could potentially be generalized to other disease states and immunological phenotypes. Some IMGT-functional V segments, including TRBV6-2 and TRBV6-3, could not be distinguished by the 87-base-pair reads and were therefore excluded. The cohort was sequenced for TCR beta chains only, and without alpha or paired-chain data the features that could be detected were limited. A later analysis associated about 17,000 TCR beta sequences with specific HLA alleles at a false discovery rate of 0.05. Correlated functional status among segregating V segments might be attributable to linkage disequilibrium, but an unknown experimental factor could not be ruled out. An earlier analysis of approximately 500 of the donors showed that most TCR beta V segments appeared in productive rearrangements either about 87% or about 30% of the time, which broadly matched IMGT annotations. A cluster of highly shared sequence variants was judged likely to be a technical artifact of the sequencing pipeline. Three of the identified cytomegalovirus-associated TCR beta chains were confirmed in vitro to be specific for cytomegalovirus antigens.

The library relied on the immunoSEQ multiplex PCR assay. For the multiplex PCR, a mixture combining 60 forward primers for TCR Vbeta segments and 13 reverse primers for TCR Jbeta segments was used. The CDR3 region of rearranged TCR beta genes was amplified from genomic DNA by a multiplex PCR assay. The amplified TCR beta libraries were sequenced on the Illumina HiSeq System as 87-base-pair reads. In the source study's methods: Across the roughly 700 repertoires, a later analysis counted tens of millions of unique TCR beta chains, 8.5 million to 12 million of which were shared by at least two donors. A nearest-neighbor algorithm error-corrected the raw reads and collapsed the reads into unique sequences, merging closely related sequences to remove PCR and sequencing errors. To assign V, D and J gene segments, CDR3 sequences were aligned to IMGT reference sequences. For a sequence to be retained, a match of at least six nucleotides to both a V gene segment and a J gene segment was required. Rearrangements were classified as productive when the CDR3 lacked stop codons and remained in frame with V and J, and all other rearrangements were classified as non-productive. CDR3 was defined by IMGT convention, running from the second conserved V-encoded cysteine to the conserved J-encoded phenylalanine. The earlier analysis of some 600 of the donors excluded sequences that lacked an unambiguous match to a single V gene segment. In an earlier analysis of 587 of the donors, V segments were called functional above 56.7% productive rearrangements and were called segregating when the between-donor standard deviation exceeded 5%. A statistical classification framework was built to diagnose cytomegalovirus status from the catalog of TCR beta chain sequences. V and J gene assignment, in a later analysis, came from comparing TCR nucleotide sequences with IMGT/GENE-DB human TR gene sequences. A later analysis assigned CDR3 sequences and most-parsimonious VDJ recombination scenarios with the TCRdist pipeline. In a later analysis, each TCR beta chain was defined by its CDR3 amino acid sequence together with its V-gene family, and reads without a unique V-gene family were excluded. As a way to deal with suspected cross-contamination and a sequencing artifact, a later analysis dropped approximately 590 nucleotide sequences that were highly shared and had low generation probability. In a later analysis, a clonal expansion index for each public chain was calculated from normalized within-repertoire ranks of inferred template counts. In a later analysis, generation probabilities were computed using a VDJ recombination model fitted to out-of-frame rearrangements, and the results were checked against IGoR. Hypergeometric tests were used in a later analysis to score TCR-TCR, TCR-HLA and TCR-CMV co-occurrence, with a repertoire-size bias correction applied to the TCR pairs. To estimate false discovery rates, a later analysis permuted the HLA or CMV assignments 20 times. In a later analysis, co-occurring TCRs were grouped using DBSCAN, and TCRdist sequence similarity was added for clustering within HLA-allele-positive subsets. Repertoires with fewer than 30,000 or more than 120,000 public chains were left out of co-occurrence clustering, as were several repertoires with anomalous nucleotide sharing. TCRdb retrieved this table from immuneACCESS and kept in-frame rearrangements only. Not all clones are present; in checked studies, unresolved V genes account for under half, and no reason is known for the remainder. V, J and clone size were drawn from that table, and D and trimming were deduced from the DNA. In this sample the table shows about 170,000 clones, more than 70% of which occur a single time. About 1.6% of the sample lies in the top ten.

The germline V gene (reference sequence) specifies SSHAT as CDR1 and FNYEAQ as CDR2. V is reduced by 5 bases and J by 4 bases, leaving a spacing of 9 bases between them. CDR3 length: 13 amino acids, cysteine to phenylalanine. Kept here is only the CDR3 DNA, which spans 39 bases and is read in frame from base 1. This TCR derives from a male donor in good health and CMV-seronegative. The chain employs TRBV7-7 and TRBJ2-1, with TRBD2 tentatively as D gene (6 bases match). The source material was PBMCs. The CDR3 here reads CASSQDYYNEQFF. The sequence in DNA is TGTGCCAGCAGCCAGGACTATTACAATGAGCAGTTCTTC.